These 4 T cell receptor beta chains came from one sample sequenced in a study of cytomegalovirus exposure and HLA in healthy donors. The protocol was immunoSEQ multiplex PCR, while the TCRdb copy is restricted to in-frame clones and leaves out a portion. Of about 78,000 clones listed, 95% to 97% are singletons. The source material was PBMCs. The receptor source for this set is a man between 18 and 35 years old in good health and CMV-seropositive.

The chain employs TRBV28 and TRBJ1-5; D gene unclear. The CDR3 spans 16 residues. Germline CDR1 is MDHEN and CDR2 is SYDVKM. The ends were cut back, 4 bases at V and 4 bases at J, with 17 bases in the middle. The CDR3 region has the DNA TGTGCCAGCAGTTACGAAACTAAAATCCGTAATCAGCCCCAGCATTTT. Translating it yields CASSYETKIRNQPQHF.

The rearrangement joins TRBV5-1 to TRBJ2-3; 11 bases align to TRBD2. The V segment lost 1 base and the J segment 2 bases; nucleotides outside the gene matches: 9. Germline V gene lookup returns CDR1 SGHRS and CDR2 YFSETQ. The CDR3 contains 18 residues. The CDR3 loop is CASSLLGTSGDATDTQYF. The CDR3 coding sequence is TGCGCCAGCAGCTTGTTGGGGACTAGCGGAGACGCCACAGATACGCAGTATTTT.

The CDR3: CASSPPRSSGIYEQYF. The CDR3 region has the DNA TGTGCCAGCTCACCACCGAGGTCTAGCGGGATCTACGAGCAGTACTTC. V gene TRBV18 combines with J gene TRBJ2-7; TRBD2 matches 9 bases. CDR1 is KGHSH and CDR2 is LQKENI in the germline V gene. Trimming took 0 bases from V and 3 from J; bases not matched to a gene: 6. This CDR3 region has 16 residues.

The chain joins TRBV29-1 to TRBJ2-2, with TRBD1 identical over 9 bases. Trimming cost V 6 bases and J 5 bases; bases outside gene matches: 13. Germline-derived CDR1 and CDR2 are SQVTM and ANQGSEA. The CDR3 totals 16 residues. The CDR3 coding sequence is TGCAGCGTGCCTGCTTGGGACAGGGAAGGAACCGGGGAGCTGTTTTTT. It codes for CSVPAWDREGTGELFF.